This T cell receptor beta chain was obtained from a study of OX40 agonist ivuxolimab in advanced cancers. Study at large: Dose-escalation patients' cancers were hepatocellular carcinoma, melanoma, renal cell or head and neck cancer. Participants averaged approximately 61 years of age (range 23 to 79) and were 75% to 90% male. Study observations and caveats: The specificity for antigen of the expanded peripheral T cells was not determined. On average, CD8+ T cells showed a greater number of expanded clones than CD4+.

This table comes from immunoSEQ multiplex PCR, and its TCRdb copy is limited to in-frame clones, with some not included. The data contain roughly 40,000 clones, 88% of them singletons. The CDR3 runs to 14 residues. Trimming cost V 6 bases and J 8 bases; bases outside gene matches: 11. Germline CDR1 SGHRS, CDR2 YFSETQ. On this clone: No antigen is known for it.

This chain links TRBV5-1 with TRBJ2-4; 7 bases align to TRBD2. The clonotype comes from an adult with an advanced solid tumor such as melanoma, head and neck, liver or kidney cancer. The sequenced sample was CD4+ or CD8+ T cells sorted from blood, obtained in a trial of the OX40 agonist ivuxolimab. CDR3 nucleotide sequence: TGCGCCAGCAATTCCGGGGGGTTGCAAGACATTCAGTACTTC. Encoded protein: CASNSGGLQDIQYF.